This T cell receptor (beta chain) was recorded in a study of CD8 T cells in ankylosing spondylitis. Study observations and caveats: Blood of patients with ankylosing spondylitis appeared to be characterized by a TCR beta motif of eight highly homologous variants.

To note about this clonotype: Its antigen is still unknown.

The CDR3 runs to 14 residues. Germline CDR1 and CDR2: SQVTM and ANQGSEA. V was shortened by 7 bases and J by 3 bases, with 15 bases between the two germline ends. Each TCR beta library was made by quantitative 5'-RACE that incorporated molecular barcodes. TCRdb processed the 5' RACE reads anew with MiXCR; each CDR3 protein has one entry. The data show roughly 440,000 distinct CDR3 sequences, about a sixth seen once. V usage is TRBV29-1 and J usage is TRBJ2-2; the D gene could be TRBD1 or TRBD2 (6 bases each). This clonotype was obtained from a male donor with ankylosing spondylitis. Sequencing used blood, either unsorted or a sorted T cell fraction (not recorded which). CDR3 bases: TGCAGCGCTGGAGGGGGTGAGGACACCGGGGAGCTGTTTTTT. Amino acid sequence: CSAGGGEDTGELFF.